This is a list of T cell receptor beta chains from one sample in a study of patients and donors after allogeneic stem cell transplantation. A single record per CDR3 protein comes from TCRdb applying MiXCR to the RT-PCR reads. The sample yields about a million distinct CDR3 sequences, 15% to 20% seen once. Sample: blood, either unsorted or a sorted T cell fraction (not recorded which). Source of these receptors: a human donor who was either an allogeneic HSCT recipient or a stem cell or donor lymphocyte infusion donor (not recorded which). It is not recorded whose cells these are; they may come from a transplant donor. The conserved cysteine and the conserved F or W are not part of the CDR3 here.

>TRBJ1-2|TRBV5-1
ASSLDQGAGDYGYT
>TRBJ1-5|TRBV20-1
SARGGSGNQPQH
>TRBJ1-5|TRBV15
ATSGLDRVGQPQH
>TRBJ2-4|TRBV20-1
SAPNPKTGPKNIQY
>TRBJ2-5|TRBV5-1
ASSFPGVLDQETQY
>TRBJ2-4|TRBV6-1
ASSEAQTAKNIQY
>TRBJ1-1|TRBV30
AWSVPPGTEAF
>TRBJ2-1|TRBV7-3
ASSLIGGGGYNEQF
>TRBJ2-1|TRBV27
ASSVLTGTGENNEQF
>TRBJ1-4|TRBV20-1
SARDAGYPNEKLF
>TRBJ2-3|TRBV7-8
ASSRDTGKTSTDTQY
>TRBJ1-5|TRBV12-3/TRBV12-4
ASKEGGDQPQH
>TRBJ1-3|TRBV9
ASSIGQGATGNSIY
>TRBJ2-1|TRBV20-1
SARVAGASYNEQF
>TRBJ2-3|TRBV9
ASSVGWGFTDTQY
>TRBJ1-2|TRBV12-3/TRBV12-4
ASSPSSTGYT
>TRBJ1-1|TRBV9
ASSVVLGNTEAF
>TRBJ2-5|TRBV12-3/TRBV12-4
ASSPTARARRQETQY
>TRBJ2-7|TRBV11-2
ASSLSAWALVGRNEQY
>TRBJ1-6|TRBV12-3/TRBV12-4
ASSLGTGQSPLH
>TRBJ1-2|TRBV3-1
ASSQEGVGYT
>TRBJ2-2|TRBV29-1
SVEPGQGFDTGELF
>TRBJ1-1|TRBV9
ASSPSVPGQKPTEAF
>TRBJ2-7|TRBV7-9
ASTGGGTGAYEQY
>TRBJ1-2|TRBV20-1
SARDLDGYT
>TRBJ1-3|TRBV29-1
SAGGQGVDTIY
>TRBJ2-7|TRBV5-6
ASSLEQGPSPYEQY
>TRBJ2-1|TRBV19
ASSPQSSQGNKQF
>TRBJ1-5|TRBV7-9
ASSLIRGQGAKPQH
>TRBJ2-1|TRBV12-3/TRBV12-4
ASSFKLASYNEQF
>TRBJ2-1|TRBV10-3
ATGTSPRNEQF